This T cell receptor (beta chain) was documented in a study of blood T cell repertoires in COVID-19. Assay used: immunoSEQ multiplex PCR; TCRdb lists only in-frame clones, some missing. The table includes about 140,000 clones, 80% detected once. V lost 5 bases and J lost 5, with 13 bases in between. This CDR3 spans 14 amino acids. Germline CDR1 and CDR2: SGHDN and FVKESK. There are a few counts of this clone. This sequence joins TRBV14 and TRBJ1-3; tentative D call: TRBD1 (5 bases). The material sequenced was peripheral blood. The sequence came from a woman between 45 and 65 years old with acute or convalescent COVID-19. This CDR3 is CASSRGSSRNTIYF. The CDR3 region has the DNA TGTGCCAGCAGCAGGGGCAGCTCAAGAAACACCATATATTTT.